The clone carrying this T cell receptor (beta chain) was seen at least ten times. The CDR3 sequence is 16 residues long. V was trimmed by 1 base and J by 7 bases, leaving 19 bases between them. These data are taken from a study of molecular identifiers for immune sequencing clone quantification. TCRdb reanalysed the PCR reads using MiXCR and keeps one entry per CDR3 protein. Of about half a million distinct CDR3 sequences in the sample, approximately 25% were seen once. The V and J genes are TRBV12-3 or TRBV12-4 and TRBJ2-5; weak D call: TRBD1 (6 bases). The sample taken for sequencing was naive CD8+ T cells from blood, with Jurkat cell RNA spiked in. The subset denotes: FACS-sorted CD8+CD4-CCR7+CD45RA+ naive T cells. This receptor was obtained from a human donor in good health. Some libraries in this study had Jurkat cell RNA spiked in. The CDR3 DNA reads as TGTGCCAGCAGTTTAGAAACAGGGATAGGAGACCCGACCCAGTACTTC. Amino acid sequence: CASSLETGIGDPTQYF.